This T cell receptor beta chain was obtained from a study of cytomegalovirus exposure and HLA in healthy donors. In regard to this clone: No antigen is known for it. Relative to the germline gene, one junction end is altered; a read error may explain this. Other DNA sequences in this sample translate to the same CDR3.

Points from the study as a whole: Later on, a genetic analysis was performed. It linked a missense variant in DCLRE1C with V- and J-gene trimming of TCR beta. It was reportedly the case that the classifier diagnosed cytomegalovirus status with high specificity and sensitivity. Among TCR sequences, most were rare, though some public TCRs appeared in many donors.

The PCR had 60 Vbeta and 13 Jbeta primers. TCRdb's table, derived via immunoSEQ multiplex PCR, lists solely in-frame clones and lacks some. The repertoire has 82,000 or so clones, approximately 74% of them found once; the top ten carry 6.2%. CDR3 length: 16 amino acids. CDR1 SGHKS and CDR2 YYEKEE come from the germline V gene (reference sequence). Input material: PBMCs. The sequence was obtained from a woman aged 50 to 65 in good health and CMV-seropositive. V usage is TRBV5-5 and J usage is TRBJ1-5; perhaps TRBD1 as D (5 bases). CDR3 sequence (DNA): TGTGCCAGCAGCTTGGCCCCAGGGTATAGCAACCAGCCCCAGCATTTT. Translated, it gives CASSLAPGYSNQPQHF.